The T cell receptor beta chain described here comes from a study of blood T cell repertoires in COVID-19. Turning to the study itself: Samples of COVID-19 (acute and convalescent) were obtained from the United States, Italy and Spain.

CDR3 length equals 15 residues. Per the study methods: Reference gene primers were amplified, and this amplification served to estimate nucleated cell counts. TCRdb keeps only in-frame clones here, not all; method: immunoSEQ multiplex PCR. V and J calls and clone size are given by that table; D and trimming were obtained from the DNA. The data contain fewer than 80,000 clones, almost 90% of them seen just once; the ten biggest clones take up 5% to 6%. The TCR sequence derives from a man aged 50 to 60 with acute or convalescent COVID-19. The sequenced sample was peripheral blood. The chain employs TRBV12-2 and TRBJ2-2; the DNA was not used to check the table's D call, TRBD2. TRBV12-2 is noted as a pseudogene. The CDR3 sequence: CASRPGEGDTGELFF. The CDR3 DNA reads TGTGCAAGTCGCCCCGGGGAGGGGGATACCGGGGAGCTGTTTTTT.